The 29 T cell receptor beta chains below all came from one sample that was sequenced in a study of T cells in Graves' hyperthyroidism and ophthalmopathy (dated by TCRdb to the late 2010s). Library construction relied on multiplex PCR. The listed sequencing device is Illumina HiSeq 2000. The TCR beta CDR3 regions were amplified from the RNA transcripts. A first-round RT-PCR of the TCR CDR3 used the HTBI primer set with the Qiagen OneStep RT-PCR kit. Using fastp trimming at Q25 and MiXCR clonotype assembly, TCRdb reanalyzed the public sequencing data and kept in-frame beta chains. Every entry covers one CDR3 protein and lists the most common genes and DNA from its rows. For this sample the table gives 480,000 or so distinct CDR3 sequences, of which over 13% were detected only once. The ten largest clones capture 17% of the sample. Sequencing used blood. The receptor set was obtained from a woman under 30 with Graves' hyperthyroidism.

This clonotype was observed many times. The V and J genes are TRBV3-1 and TRBJ2-1, with 12 bases that match TRBD1. The CDR3 contains 16 residues. V was clipped by 4 bases and J by 6 bases; unmatched bases: 7. Germline V CDR1 and CDR2: LGHDT, YNNKEL (reference sequence). The CDR3 loop is CASSLPGQGAVNEQFF. In DNA form, the CDR3 reads TGTGCCAGCAGCCTGCCGGGACAGGGGGCTGTCAATGAGCAGTTCTTC.

This clonotype has at least ten counts. This sequence joins TRBV7-2 and TRBJ2-7, with TRBD2 matching over 11 bases. Losses at the gene ends were 4 bases for V and 2 bases for J; bases not matched to a gene: 4. The CDR3 sequence is 15 residues long. The germline V gene has CDR1 SGHTA and CDR2 FQGNSA. The CDR3 DNA sequence: TGTGCCAGCAGCTCGGCTAGCGGGAGGACCTACGAGCAGTACTTC. It translates to CASSSASGRTYEQYF.

This clonotype was counted at least ten times. The chain has TRBV12-3 or TRBV12-4 and TRBJ2-3; 8 positions match TRBD1. Trimming took 8 bases from V and 4 from J; bases not matched to a gene: 11. CDR3 length: 15 amino acids. In nucleotides, the CDR3 is TGTGCCAGCTACCGCGGCAGGGGGCAATCAGATACGCAGTATTTT. Translation: CASYRGRGQSDTQYF.

This clonotype came up many times. A read error may account for a junction end that differs from germline. The chain combines TRBV28 with TRBJ2-2; TRBD1 aligns across 7 bases. The V gene's germline CDR1 is MDHEN and CDR2 SYDVKM. The CDR3 is 15 residues long. CDR3 in amino acids: CASSTPGQATGELFF. The DNA for the CDR3 is TGTGCCAGCAGTACCCCCGGACAGGCCACCGGAGAGCTGTTTTTT.

This clonotype occurred a few times. This chain links TRBV6-1 with TRBJ1-1; no firm D call. Germline loops: CDR1 MNHNS, CDR2 SASEGT. Trimming left V 6 bases short and J 6 bases short, with 8 bases between. The CDR3 length is 11 residues. The CDR3 reads CASRRPPEAFF. CDR3 DNA: TGTGCCAGCAGGCGGCCTCCTGAAGCTTTCTTT.

The chain carries TRBV7-3 and TRBJ1-3; D is uncertain. Germline V CDR1 and CDR2: SGHTA, FQGTGA. The CDR3 covers 14 residues. V was shortened by 5 bases and J by 0 bases, with 8 bases between the two germline ends. The DNA of the CDR3 is TGTGCCAGCAGCCCGGGCCACTCTGGAAACACCATATATTTT. Its protein product is CASSPGHSGNTIYF.

This clonotype was observed many times. This rearrangement joins TRBV6-1 to TRBJ2-7, with 10 positions matching TRBD2. CDR1 and CDR2 from the germline V gene are MNHNS and SASEGT. This CDR3 is built from 15 residues. Trimming removed 5 bases from V and 2 bases from J; junction bases left unmatched: 6. As DNA, the CDR3 is TGTGCCAGCAGTTCCACCGGGACTAGCGCCTACGAGCAGTACTTC. It yields the protein CASSSTGTSAYEQYF.

This clonotype was counted at least ten times. This chain links TRBV2 with TRBJ1-4; no firm D call. Germline CDR1 and CDR2: SNHLY and FYNNEI. There are 14 residues in the CDR3. Trimming took off 6 bases at V and 5 bases at J, with 13 bases between the two ends. Written as DNA, the CDR3 is TGTGCCAGCAGCGCTCGCACCCAAAATGAAAAACTGTTTTTT. This sequence encodes CASSARTQNEKLFF.

The rearrangement links TRBV19 to TRBJ2-7, with D possibly being TRBD1 (6 bases). Germline V lookup: CDR1 LNHDA, CDR2 SQIVND (reference sequence). V lost 4 bases and J lost 0, with 10 bases in between. This CDR3 is built from 14 residues. The CDR3 nucleotides read TGTGCCAGTAGTAGACAGGACAACTCCTACGAGCAGTACTTC. Translation: CASSRQDNSYEQYF.

This chain uses TRBV19 with TRBJ2-5; 8 bases map to TRBD1. Looked up from germline, CDR1 is LNHDA and CDR2 is SQIVND (reference sequence). Trimming at V came to 5 bases and at J to 5 bases, leaving 7 bases not matched to a gene. There are 14 residues in the CDR3. The CDR3: CASSAGQGLETQYF. The CDR3 region has the DNA TGTGCCAGTAGTGCCGGACAGGGTCTGGAGACCCAGTACTTC.

This clonotype was recorded at least ten times. J is TRBJ1-2 and V is TRBV20-1; no reliable D call. CDR1 DFQATT and CDR2 SNEGSKA come from the germline V gene (reference sequence). The ends were cut back, 5 bases at V and 3 bases at J, with 19 bases in the middle. The CDR3 consists of 15 residues. CDR3 DNA: TGCAGTGCTCTCCCCCGGCAAGTCGGCTACTATGGCTACACCTTC. Amino acids: CSALPRQVGYYGYTF.

This clonotype was seen repeatedly, ten times or more. The rearrangement uses TRBV7-3 and TRBJ2-1; D may be TRBD1 or TRBD2 (5 bases each). This CDR3 has 14 residues. Trimming shortened V by 7 bases and J by 6 bases, and 16 bases separated the two germline ends. Germline CDR1 and CDR2: SGHTA and FQGTGA. CDR3 loop: CASTRDGAANEQFF. For the CDR3, the DNA is TGTGCCAGCACCAGAGACGGGGCAGCCAATGAGCAGTTCTTC.

Many counts were recorded for this clonotype. The chain links TRBV18 to TRBJ1-1; D is perhaps TRBD1 (6 bases). V dropped 3 bases and J dropped 7 bases, with 12 bases sitting between them. Germline values: CDR1 KGHSH, CDR2 LQKENI. This CDR3 is built from 13 residues. As DNA, the CDR3 is TGTGCCAGCTCACCCCACCGACAGGATGAAGCTTTCTTT. This encodes CASSPHRQDEAFF.

The chain combines TRBV19 with TRBJ2-7; D possibly corresponds to TRBD1 (5 bases). The V end lost 4 bases, the J end lost 0 bases, and 13 bases lay between the germline ends. This CDR3 is 15 amino acids long. The germline V gene has CDR1 LNHDA and CDR2 SQIVND (reference sequence). The CDR3 is CASSNDSLGSYEQYF. The CDR3 coding sequence is TGTGCCAGTAGTAACGACAGTCTTGGCTCCTACGAGCAGTACTTC.

This clonotype was counted many times. This sequence joins TRBV18 and TRBJ1-1; maybe TRBD1 (5 bases). Per germline, CDR1 KGHSH and CDR2 LQKENI. The V end lost 3 bases, the J end lost 6 bases, and 8 bases lay between the germline ends. The CDR3 contains 12 residues. CDR3 DNA sequence: TGTGCCAGCTCACCGGGGGACGCTGAAGCTTTCTTT. It yields the protein CASSPGDAEAFF.

Turning to this clonotype: A read error is likely, as this CDR3 ends without the conserved phenylalanine or tryptophan. The J gene is TRBJ2-1, the V gene TRBV19, with no clear D. CDR3 length: 15 amino acids. The V gene lost 8 bases and the J gene lost 0 bases, with 14 bases spanning the gap. In germline, CDR1 is LNHDA, CDR2 SQIVND (reference sequence). The CDR3 DNA reads as TGTGCCAGTGTCGAGCGTCCGAGCTCCTACAATGAGCAGTTCGTC. Encoded protein: CASVERPSSYNEQFV.

This clonotype was detected a few times. The rearrangement uses TRBV7-3 and TRBJ1-1; D perhaps matches TRBD1 (6 bases). Germline-derived CDR1 and CDR2 are SGHTA and FQGTGA. The CDR3 has 16 amino acids. Trimming removed 4 bases from V and 0 bases from J, with 15 bases in between. The CDR3 loop is CASSSLTRGLNTEAFF. The CDR3, as DNA: TGTGCCAGCAGCTCTTTAACCAGGGGATTGAACACTGAAGCTTTCTTT.

This clonotype showed up just a few times. The chain recombines TRBV30 with TRBJ1-1, with D possibly TRBD1 on 6 matching bases. The CDR3 is 14 residues long. Per germline, CDR1 GTSNPN and CDR2 SVGIG (reference sequence). The ends were cut back, 4 bases at V and 4 bases at J, with 16 bases in the middle. The CDR3: CAWNPGGGGTEAFF. The CDR3 coding sequence is TGTGCCTGGAACCCGGGGGGGGGCGGCACTGAAGCTTTCTTT. Together with reference TRBV30 and TRBJ1-1, the CDR3 gives the full variable domain: SQTIHQWPATLVQPVGSPLSLECTVEGTSNPNLYWYRQAAGRGLQLLFYSVGIGQISSEVPQNLSASRPQDRQFILSSKKLLLSDSGFYLCAWNPGGGGTEAFFGQGTRLTVV.

The chain couples TRBV20-1 to TRBJ2-7; perhaps TRBD2 as D (6 bases). CDR3 length: 13 residues. Germline V gives CDR1 DFQATT, CDR2 SNEGSKA (reference sequence). Trimming removed 5 bases from V and 2 bases from J, with 13 bases in between. CDR3 nucleotide sequence: TGCAGTGCTGCTAGCGCCGATACCTACGAGCAGTACTTC. This codes for CSAASADTYEQYF.

There are a few counts of this clonotype. The J gene is TRBJ2-1, the V gene TRBV6-2 or TRBV6-3; the D gene is possibly TRBD2 (6 bases). CDR1 and CDR2 (germline): MNHEY, SVGEGT. CDR3 size: 14 residues. Trimming removed 6 bases from V and 10 bases from J, with 19 bases in between. The CDR3 spells CASSLGGWVVEQFF. The CDR3, as DNA: TGTGCCAGCAGCCTGGGGGGATGGGTGGTCGAGCAGTTCTTC.

The chain recombines TRBV28 with TRBJ1-1; no definite D call. The CDR3 is 14 amino acids. From germline, CDR1 is MDHEN and CDR2 SYDVKM. V was clipped by 7 bases and J by 2 bases, with 14 bases between them. The CDR3 region is CASIPPGENTEAFF. CDR3 nucleotide sequence: TGTGCCAGCATCCCCCCGGGAGAAAACACTGAAGCTTTCTTT.

In this sample, this clonotype turned up a few times. This chain links TRBV5-1 with TRBJ1-2; D is ambiguous. V lost 0 bases and J lost 0, with 6 bases in between. The CDR3 totals 14 residues. Germline V gene data show CDR1 as SGHRS and CDR2 as YFSETQ. The CDR3 DNA follows: TGCGCCAGCAGCTTGGTGGCGGCTAACTATGGCTACACCTTC. Its translation is CASSLVAANYGYTF.

The gene calls are TRBV15 and TRBJ1-3, with D unresolved. The germline V gene encodes CDR1 LNHNV and CDR2 YYDKDF (reference sequence). The CDR3 is 14 residues long. The germline V and J ends were trimmed by 0 bases and 4 bases, with 7 bases remaining between them. The CDR3 DNA reads as TGTGCCACCAGCAGAGATCGCTACGGAAACACCATATATTTT. Its translation: CATSRDRYGNTIYF.

This clonotype was found a few times. Its ends do not fully match the called genes, so a read error is possible. This chain uses TRBV7-7 with TRBJ2-1; 9 bases line up with TRBD1. This CDR3 contains 16 residues. CDR1 and CDR2 from the germline V gene are SSHAT and FNYEAQ (reference sequence). In nucleotides, the CDR3 is TGTGCTAGCAGCTATCAGCCGGGACAGGGAGACAATGAGCAGTTCTTC. This sequence encodes CASSYQPGQGDNEQFF.

This clonotype has at least ten counts. V and J are TRBV27 and TRBJ1-1, with D possibly matching TRBD1 (5 bases). The V end lost 7 bases, the J end lost 4 bases, and 16 bases lay between the germline ends. CDR3 length equals 14 residues. Per the germline V gene, CDR1 is MNHEY and CDR2 is SMNVEV (reference sequence). CDR3 amino acids: CASTPWGGGTEAFF. The CDR3 nucleotides read TGTGCCAGCACCCCTTGGGGGGGAGGCACTGAAGCTTTCTTT.

This clonotype was seen ten or more times. This chain uses TRBV19 with TRBJ1-4; 7 positions agree with TRBD1. CDR3 length: 15 residues. Losses at the gene ends were 3 bases for V and 3 bases for J; bases not matched to a gene: 4. The germline gives CDR1 LNHDA, CDR2 SQIVND (reference sequence). The CDR3 region has the DNA TGTGCCAGTAGTATGAGGGGGCCAGCTAATGAAAAACTGTTTTTT. This sequence encodes CASSMRGPANEKLFF.

This clonotype has ten or more counts. The chain employs TRBV5-6 and TRBJ2-5, with D tentatively TRBD2 (6 bases). Trimming took 2 bases from V and 4 from J, leaving 12 bases between them. Per germline, CDR1 SGHDT and CDR2 YYEEEE. This CDR3 spans 14 amino acids. The CDR3 DNA is TGTGCCAGCAGCTTCCCGGGGGTTGGAGAGACCCAGTACTTC. The encoded protein is CASSFPGVGETQYF.

This chain links TRBV6-1 with TRBJ2-1; possibly TRBD2 for D (6 bases). This CDR3 spans 15 amino acids. The germline V gene encodes CDR1 MNHNS and CDR2 SASEGT. V lost 5 bases, J lost 2 bases, and 13 bases lay in between. CDR3 sequence (DNA): TGTGCCAGCAGTACCGGGGGAGGCGCCTACAATGAGCAGTTCTTC. This encodes CASSTGGGAYNEQFF.

The V gene is TRBV6-1, the J gene TRBJ2-7; D might be TRBD2 (5 bases). This CDR3 has 13 amino acids. From germline, CDR1 is MNHNS and CDR2 SASEGT. V lost 7 bases, J lost 0 bases, and 10 bases lay in between. In DNA, the CDR3 is TGTGCCAGCATGGGGAGCCTCTCCTACGAGCAGTACTTC. This encodes CASMGSLSYEQYF.